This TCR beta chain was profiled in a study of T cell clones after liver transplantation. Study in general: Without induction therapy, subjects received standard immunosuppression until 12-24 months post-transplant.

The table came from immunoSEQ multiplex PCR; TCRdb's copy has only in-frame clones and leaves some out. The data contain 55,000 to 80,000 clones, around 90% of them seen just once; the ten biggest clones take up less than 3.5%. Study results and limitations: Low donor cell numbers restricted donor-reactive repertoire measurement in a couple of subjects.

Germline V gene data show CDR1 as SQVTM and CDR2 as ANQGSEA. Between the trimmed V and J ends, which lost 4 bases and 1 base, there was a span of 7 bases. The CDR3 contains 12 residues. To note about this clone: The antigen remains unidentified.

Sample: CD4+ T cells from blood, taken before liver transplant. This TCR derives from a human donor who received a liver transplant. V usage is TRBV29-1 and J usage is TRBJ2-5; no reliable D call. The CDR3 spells CSVADGQETQYF. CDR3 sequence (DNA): TGCAGCGTTGCCGACGGCCAAGAGACCCAGTACTTC.